This T cell receptor (beta chain) was captured by sequencing in a study of blood T cell repertoires in COVID-19. J gave up 5 bases and V 5 bases, and 9 bases lay outside the gene matches. The CDR3 contains 15 residues. Germline V CDR1 and CDR2: MDHEN, SYDVKM. Data came from immunoSEQ multiplex PCR; TCRdb stores just in-frame clones and leaves some out. The sample lists about 410,000 clones, less than 95% occurring once. Study members were between about 18 and 90 years old and lived in some 22 US regions. Clinical histories supplied by participants themselves formed the basis of cohort assignment. Input material: PBMCs or T cells enriched from blood (not recorded which). This receptor was identified in a man younger than 35 who had recovered from COVID-19. V is TRBV28 and J is TRBJ1-5; TRBD1 agrees at 7 bases. The CDR3: CASSGGQQPHQPQHF. CDR3 nucleotides: TGTGCCAGCAGTGGGGGACAGCAACCTCATCAGCCCCAGCATTTT.